The rows below give T cell receptor beta chains drawn from one sample of a study of cytomegalovirus exposure and HLA in healthy donors. Here immunoSEQ multiplex PCR was the method, and the copy in TCRdb shows in-frame clones only, minus some. The repertoire holds over 150,000 clones, roughly 75% seen once, with about 4.6% in the top ten. Sequences were obtained from PBMCs. These receptor sequences come from a man under 40 in good health and CMV-seropositive. Each CDR3 is given with its conserved first and last residue. The D gene is left open where the match is weak. Where a row states a size, it is once, few, many or the class of an expanded clone; other rows omit it.

cdr3_nt	cdr3_aa	d_call	j_call	v_call	clone_size
TGTGCCAGCTCACCAGACAGAGGCTATGGCTACACCTTC	CASSPDRGYGYTF	NA	TRBJ1-2	TRBV18	NA
TGTGCCAGCAGTTCTTGGACACACGCCTCCTACGAGCAGTACTTC	CASSSWTHASYEQYF	NA	TRBJ2-7	TRBV6-1	NA
TGTGCCAGCAGCCCCCCGGGTCCTCCTAACGAGCAGTACTTC	CASSPPGPPNEQYF	NA	TRBJ2-7	TRBV9	NA
TGTGCTAGTGGTTTTAAAGGGGGACAGCCCCAGCATTTT	CASGFKGGQPQHF	NA	TRBJ1-5	TRBV12-5	NA
NA	CASTSGQVIRNTIYF	NA	TRBJ1-3	TRBV19	NA
TGTGCCAGCAGCCAAGAAGGCAGCGGGGGGGCGGTCGCAGATACGCAGTATTTT	CASSQEGSGGAVADTQYF	TRBD2	TRBJ2-3	TRBV4-2	NA
TGTGCCAGCTCACCCCCAGGGCTCTCCTACGAGCAGTACTTC	CASSPPGLSYEQYF	NA	TRBJ2-7	TRBV18	NA
TGTGCCTGGAGTGTACAGGGGGGCTACACCTTC	CAWSVQGGYTF	TRBD1	TRBJ1-2	TRBV30	NA
TGTGCCAGCAGCTTAGTGGGCGGACAGGGGGAAGAGACCCAGTACTTC	CASSLVGGQGEETQYF	TRBD1	TRBJ2-5	TRBV7-2	few
TGCGCCAGCAGCACCCTGGGGGGGGACCAGCCCCAGCATTTT	CASSTLGGDQPQHF	NA	TRBJ1-5	TRBV5-1	NA
TGTGCCAGCAGCCAGGGGACAGGGGGCGTCCGGGGAAACACCATATATTTT	CASSQGTGGVRGNTIYF	TRBD1	TRBJ1-3	TRBV7-2	NA
TGTGCCAGTAGTATAATTGGGCAGAGCACGCTTAATCAGCCCCAGCATTTT	CASSIIGQSTLNQPQHF	NA	TRBJ1-5	TRBV19	NA
TGTGCCAGTAAAGGGACAGGGGGTGTTGAGACCCAGTACTTC	CASKGTGGVETQYF	TRBD1	TRBJ2-5	TRBV30	NA
TGTGCCAGCAGCCCATCCCCGACAGGATTCACAGATACGCAGTATTTT	CASSPSPTGFTDTQYF	NA	TRBJ2-3	TRBV7-2	NA
TGTGCCAGCTCACCTCAACCCGGACAGGGGATTTATGGCTACACCTTC	CASSPQPGQGIYGYTF	TRBD1	TRBJ1-2	TRBV18	NA
TGTGCCAGCAGCTTCGTAGGGGCTTCCTACGAGCAGTACTTC	CASSFVGASYEQYF	NA	TRBJ2-7	TRBV5-6	NA
TGTGCCAGCAGCCAAGGAGCGGGATTTTTCAATGAGCAGTTCTTC	CASSQGAGFFNEQFF	TRBD2	TRBJ2-1	TRBV7-3	NA
TGTGCCAGCAGCGTAGGGGGGGACAGCTCCTACAATGAGCAGTTCTTC	CASSVGGDSSYNEQFF	NA	TRBJ2-1	TRBV9	NA
TGTGCCAGCAGCGTGAGAGTAGCGACCTCCTACGAGCAGTACTTC	CASSVRVATSYEQYF	NA	TRBJ2-7	TRBV7-9	NA
TGTGCCAGCAGTCGCGGGACAGTAACTGGAAACACCATATATTTT	CASSRGTVTGNTIYF	TRBD1	TRBJ1-3	TRBV6-5	NA
TGTGCCAGCAGCAGGCGGGGGGCGTTTGGGGATACGCAGTATTTT	CASSRRGAFGDTQYF	TRBD2	TRBJ2-3	TRBV7-3	NA
TGTGCCAGCACCCATAGCGGATCCTACAATGAGCAGTTCTTC	CASTHSGSYNEQFF	NA	TRBJ2-1	TRBV7-6	few
TGCGCCAGCAGCGCAGGGGTTTCACCCCTCCACTTT	CASSAGVSPLHF	NA	TRBJ1-6	TRBV4-3	few
TGTGCCAGCAGCCTCTCCGCGCTCGTATACGAGCAGTACTTC	CASSLSALVYEQYF	NA	TRBJ2-7	TRBV27	NA
TGTGCCTGGAGTACTAGCGGACCCTCCTACGAGCAGTACTTC	CAWSTSGPSYEQYF	TRBD2	TRBJ2-7	TRBV30	few
TGTGCCATCAGTGAGTCGCGGCGGGTGAACACCGGGGAGCTGTTTTTT	CAISESRRVNTGELFF	NA	TRBJ2-2	TRBV10-3	few
TGTGCCAGCAGTTACGGAGCGGAAGAGACCCAGTACTTC	CASSYGAEETQYF	NA	TRBJ2-5	TRBV6-5	NA
TGTGCCAGCAGCCAACCCACTCGTAGGGGCGAGCAGTACTTC	CASSQPTRRGEQYF	NA	TRBJ2-7	TRBV7-8	NA
TGCGCCAGCAGTCAATCTAAAACTAGCGGGGGGTTGGGTGAGCAGTTCTTC	CASSQSKTSGGLGEQFF	TRBD2	TRBJ2-1	TRBV23-1	NA
TGTGCCAGCAGCCAAGAGGCGTCTAGCGGGAGGGGTTCAGAGACCCAGTACTTC	CASSQEASSGRGSETQYF	TRBD2	TRBJ2-5	TRBV4-2	NA
TGTGCCAGCAGCTTGAGCGGGGGGGCCCACGAGCAGTACTTC	CASSLSGGAHEQYF	TRBD2	TRBJ2-7	TRBV7-2	NA
TGTGCCACCAGCAGAGATGGGGGGAACGAGCAGTACTTC	CATSRDGGNEQYF	NA	TRBJ2-7	TRBV15	NA
TGTGCCAGCTGGAGCATTGATACGCAGTATTTT	CASWSIDTQYF	NA	TRBJ2-3	TRBV6-6	NA
TGTGCCAGCAGTGACTCGACGGGCCTCGCGGGCACCGGGGAGCTGTTTTTT	CASSDSTGLAGTGELFF	NA	TRBJ2-2	TRBV6-4	once
TGCAGCGTGGCTGGACAGACAGATACGCAGTATTTT	CSVAGQTDTQYF	NA	TRBJ2-3	TRBV29-1	NA
TGTTCCAGCAGCCTAGGGCCCGGGGAGCTGTTTTTT	CSSSLGPGELFF	NA	TRBJ2-2	TRBV7-9	NA
TGCAGTGCTCCTTTAGCAGATACGCAGTATTTT	CSAPLADTQYF	NA	TRBJ2-3	TRBV20-1	few
TGTGCCAGCACCTTAGACAGGCGCAATCAGCCCCAGCATTTT	CASTLDRRNQPQHF	NA	TRBJ1-5	TRBV2	NA
TGTGCCAGCAGCCTTACAGGGACAGGGTATACCCTTCACTACGAGCAGTACTTC	CASSLTGTGYTLHYEQYF	TRBD1	TRBJ2-7	TRBV7-2	NA
TGTGCCAGCAGCCATCCTGGGGGGTCACCCCTCCACTTT	CASSHPGGSPLHF	NA	TRBJ1-6	TRBV7-2	once
TGTGCCAGCAGCTTGGGGGGGACAGGGGGCGCCGACTATGGCTACACCTTC	CASSLGGTGGADYGYTF	TRBD1	TRBJ1-2	TRBV5-4	NA
TGTGCCAGCAGCTTGGACCTAGGGGCTGTTCAAGAGACCCAGTACTTC	CASSLDLGAVQETQYF	NA	TRBJ2-5	TRBV5-4	NA
TGTGCCAGCAGCTCTGGCAGCACAGATACGCAGTATTTT	CASSSGSTDTQYF	NA	TRBJ2-3	TRBV5-4	NA
TGCGCCAGCAGCCAAGGCCTAGACAGGGCTGGCGAGCAGTACTTC	CASSQGLDRAGEQYF	TRBD1	TRBJ2-7	TRBV4-3	NA
TGTGCCAGCTCACCACCTGCAGGGGTCACTGAAGCTTTCTTT	CASSPPAGVTEAFF	NA	TRBJ1-1	TRBV18	few
TGTGCCAGCAGTGCCAGTTATAATTCACCCCTCCACTTT	CASSASYNSPLHF	NA	TRBJ1-6	TRBV2	NA
TGTGCCAGTACCAAGACTAGCGGGAGTTACGAGCAGTACTTC	CASTKTSGSYEQYF	TRBD2	TRBJ2-7	TRBV19	NA
TGCGCCAGCAGCAGACGGACAGGGGTGAGCACTGAAGCTTTCTTT	CASSRRTGVSTEAFF	TRBD1	TRBJ1-1	TRBV5-1	NA
TGTGCCAGCAGACCTATGACAGGGGGCGACCCTGAAGCTTTCTTT	CASRPMTGGDPEAFF	TRBD1	TRBJ1-1	TRBV5-6	NA
TGTGCCGGCAGTACATACTCCTACGAGCAGTACTTC	CAGSTYSYEQYF	NA	TRBJ2-7	TRBV28	few
TGTGCCAGCAGCGCCCCCCGGGGTCCTACTAACTATGGCTACACCTTC	CASSAPRGPTNYGYTF	NA	TRBJ1-2	TRBV9	NA
TGCGCCAGCAGCCAATTCCTAGCGGGCGCAGCCTACGAGCAGTACTTC	CASSQFLAGAAYEQYF	TRBD2	TRBJ2-7	TRBV4-1	NA
TGTGCCAGCAGTCGTACTAGCGGGCAAACCTACGAGCAGTACTTC	CASSRTSGQTYEQYF	TRBD2	TRBJ2-7	TRBV6-6	NA